The clone carrying this T cell receptor beta chain showed up just a few times. Antigen specificity is unknown. The CDR3 runs to 12 residues. The V and J ends lost 5 bases and 7 bases respectively, with 14 bases between them. Germline V CDR1 and CDR2: DFQATT, SNEGSKA (reference sequence). The data were obtained in a study of Graves' ophthalmopathy and Graves' hyperthyroidism. Across the study: At the time of initial diagnosis and before any treatment, peripheral blood was collected. Notes on the study in general: Progression of ophthalmopathy was predicted by the model with roughly 70% sensitivity and around 72% specificity.

In donors with ophthalmopathy, activity was moderate-to-severe, with CAS ≥3, NOSPECS ≥4 and duration under 3 months. Serum thyroxine and TRAb, along with clinical symptoms, thyroid ultrasound and orbital computed tomography, were what diagnosis relied on. Beta-chain TCR CDR3 regions were amplified from RNA transcripts. Amplification began with first-round RT-PCR using HTBI primers, then second-round multiplex PCR was performed. Via MiXCR, TCRdb re-called the multiplex PCR reads, giving one row per CDR3 protein. The sample consists of about 740,000 distinct CDR3 sequences, roughly two fifths of them appearing once.

The chain links TRBV20-1 to TRBJ1-1; weak D call: TRBD1 (5 bases). Sequenced sample: peripheral blood. The receptor comes from an adult man with Graves' ophthalmopathy. CDR3 loop: CSACPRGGEAFF. DNA of the CDR3: TGCAGTGCTTGCCCGAGGGGCGGTGAAGCTTTCTTT.